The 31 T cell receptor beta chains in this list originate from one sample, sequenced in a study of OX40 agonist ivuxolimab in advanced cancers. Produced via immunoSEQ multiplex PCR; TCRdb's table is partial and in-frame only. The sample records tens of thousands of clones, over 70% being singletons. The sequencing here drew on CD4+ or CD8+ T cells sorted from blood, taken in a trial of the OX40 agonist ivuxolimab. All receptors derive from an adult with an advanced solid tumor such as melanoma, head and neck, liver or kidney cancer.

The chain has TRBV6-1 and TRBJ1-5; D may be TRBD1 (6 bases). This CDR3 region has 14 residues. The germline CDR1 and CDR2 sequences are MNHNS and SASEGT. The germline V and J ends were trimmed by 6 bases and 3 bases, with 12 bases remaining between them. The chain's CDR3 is CASRGGPTNQPQHF. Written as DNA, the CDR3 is TGTGCCAGCAGAGGGGGGCCGACCAATCAGCCCCAGCATTTT.

CDR3 sequence: CASSLEGTRKRGTQYF. CDR3 nucleotide sequence: TGTGCCAGCAGCTTGGAGGGGACTCGAAAGCGGGGTACGCAGTATTTT. The gene calls are TRBV5-4 and TRBJ2-3; 7 nucleotides match TRBD2. The V gene's germline CDR1 is SGHNT and CDR2 YYREEE (reference sequence). The CDR3 sequence is 16 residues long. J gave up 8 bases and V 0 bases, and 12 bases lay outside the gene matches.

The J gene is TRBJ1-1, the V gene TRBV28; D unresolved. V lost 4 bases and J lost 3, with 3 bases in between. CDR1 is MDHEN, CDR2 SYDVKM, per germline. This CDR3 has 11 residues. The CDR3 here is CASSSYTEAFF. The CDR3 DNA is TGTGCCAGCAGTTCGTACACTGAAGCTTTCTTT.

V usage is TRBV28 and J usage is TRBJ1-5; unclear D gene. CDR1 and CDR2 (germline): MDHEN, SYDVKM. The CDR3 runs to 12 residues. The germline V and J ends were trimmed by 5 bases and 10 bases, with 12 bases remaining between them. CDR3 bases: TGTGCCAGCAGTCGGGCCTATTCACCCCAGCATTTT. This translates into CASSRAYSPQHF.

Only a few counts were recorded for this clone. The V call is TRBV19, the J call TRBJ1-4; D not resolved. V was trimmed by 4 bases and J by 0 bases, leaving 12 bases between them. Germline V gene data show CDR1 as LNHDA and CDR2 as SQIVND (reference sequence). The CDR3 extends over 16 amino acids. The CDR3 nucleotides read TGTGCCAGTAGTACCGAAGGCGCCACAACTAATGAAAAACTGTTTTTT. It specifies CASSTEGATTNEKLFF.

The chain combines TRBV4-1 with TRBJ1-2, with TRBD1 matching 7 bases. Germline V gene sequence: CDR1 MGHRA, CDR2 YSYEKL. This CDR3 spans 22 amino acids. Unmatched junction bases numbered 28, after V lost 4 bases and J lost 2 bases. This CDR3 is CASSPNVLNWGWTGIPNYGYTF. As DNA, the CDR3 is TGCGCCAGCAGCCCCAACGTCTTAAATTGGGGGTGGACAGGTATCCCAAACTATGGCTACACCTTC.

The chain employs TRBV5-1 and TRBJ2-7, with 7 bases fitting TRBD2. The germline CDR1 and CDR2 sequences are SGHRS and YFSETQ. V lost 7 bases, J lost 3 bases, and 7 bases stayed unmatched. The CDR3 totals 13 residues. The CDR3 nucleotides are TGCGCCAGCTCCCTGGGGGGGATCTACGAGCAGTACTTC. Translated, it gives CASSLGGIYEQYF.

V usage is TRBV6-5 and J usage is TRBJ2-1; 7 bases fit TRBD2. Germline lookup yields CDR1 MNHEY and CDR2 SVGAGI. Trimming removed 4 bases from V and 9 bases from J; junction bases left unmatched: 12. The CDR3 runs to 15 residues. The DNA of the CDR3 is TGTGCCAGCAGTTCCCTGAGTCCAGCGGGGAGTGAGCAGTTCTTC. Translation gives CASSSLSPAGSEQFF.

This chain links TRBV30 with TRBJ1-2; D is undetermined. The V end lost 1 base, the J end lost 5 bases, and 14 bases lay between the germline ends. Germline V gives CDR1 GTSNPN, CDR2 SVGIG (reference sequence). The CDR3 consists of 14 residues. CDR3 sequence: CAWSEKDGKYGYTF. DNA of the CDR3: TGTGCCTGGAGTGAGAAGGACGGCAAGTATGGCTACACCTTC.

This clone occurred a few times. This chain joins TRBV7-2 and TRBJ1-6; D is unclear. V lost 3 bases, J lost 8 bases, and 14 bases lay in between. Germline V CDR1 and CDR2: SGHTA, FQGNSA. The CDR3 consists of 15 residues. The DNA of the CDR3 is TGTGCCAGCAGCTTCGCACGGTCACTCTATTCACCCCTCCACTTT. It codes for CASSFARSLYSPLHF.

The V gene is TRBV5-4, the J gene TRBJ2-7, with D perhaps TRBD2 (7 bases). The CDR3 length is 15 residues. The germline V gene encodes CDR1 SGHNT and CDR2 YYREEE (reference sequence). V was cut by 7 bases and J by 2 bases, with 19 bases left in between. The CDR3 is CASSHGGGPTYEQYF. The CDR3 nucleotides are TGTGCCAGCTCCCATGGGGGGGGCCCGACCTACGAGCAGTACTTC.

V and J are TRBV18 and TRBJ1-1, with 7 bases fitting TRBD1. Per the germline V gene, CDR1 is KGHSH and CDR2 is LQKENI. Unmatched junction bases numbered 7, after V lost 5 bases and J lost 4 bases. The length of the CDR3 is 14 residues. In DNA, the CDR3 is TGTGCCAGCTCAATGGGACAGCGGAGCACTGAAGCTTTCTTT. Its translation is CASSMGQRSTEAFF. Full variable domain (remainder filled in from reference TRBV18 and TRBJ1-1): NAGVMQNPRHLVRRRGQEARLRCSPMKGHSHVYWYRQLPEEGLKFMVYLQKENIIDESGMPKERFSAEFPKEGPSILRIQQVVRGDSAAYFCASSMGQRSTEAFFGQGTRLTVV.

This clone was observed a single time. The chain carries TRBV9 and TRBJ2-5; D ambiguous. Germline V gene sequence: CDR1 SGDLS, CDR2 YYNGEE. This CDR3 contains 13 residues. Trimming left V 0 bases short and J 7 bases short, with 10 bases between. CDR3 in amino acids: CASSVGARGTQYF. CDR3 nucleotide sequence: TGTGCCAGCAGCGTAGGGGCACGAGGGACCCAGTACTTC.

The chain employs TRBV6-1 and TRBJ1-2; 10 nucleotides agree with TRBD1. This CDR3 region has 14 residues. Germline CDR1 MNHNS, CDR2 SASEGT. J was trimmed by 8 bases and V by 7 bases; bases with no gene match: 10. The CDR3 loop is CASIRDRGRIGYTF. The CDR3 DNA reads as TGTGCCAGCATTCGAGACAGGGGGCGTATCGGCTACACCTTC.

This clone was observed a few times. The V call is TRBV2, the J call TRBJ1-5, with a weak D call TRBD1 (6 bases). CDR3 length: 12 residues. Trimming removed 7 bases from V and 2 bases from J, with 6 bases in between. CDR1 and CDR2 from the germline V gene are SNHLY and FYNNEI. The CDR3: CASNRGNQPQHF. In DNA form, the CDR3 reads TGTGCCAGCAACAGGGGCAATCAGCCCCAGCATTTT.

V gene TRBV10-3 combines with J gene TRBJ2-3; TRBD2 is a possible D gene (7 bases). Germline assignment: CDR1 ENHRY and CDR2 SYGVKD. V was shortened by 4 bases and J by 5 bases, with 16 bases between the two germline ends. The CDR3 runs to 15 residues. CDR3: CAISGPGGQVDTQYF. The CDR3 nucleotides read TGTGCCATCAGTGGGCCCGGGGGGCAGGTAGATACGCAGTATTTT.

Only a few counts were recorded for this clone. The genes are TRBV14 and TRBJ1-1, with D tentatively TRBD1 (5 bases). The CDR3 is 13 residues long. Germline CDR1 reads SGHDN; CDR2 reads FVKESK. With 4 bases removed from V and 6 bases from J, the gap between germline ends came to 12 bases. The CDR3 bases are TGTGCCAGCAGCCCGGGAGTAGGGGCTGAAGCTTTCTTT. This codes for CASSPGVGAEAFF.

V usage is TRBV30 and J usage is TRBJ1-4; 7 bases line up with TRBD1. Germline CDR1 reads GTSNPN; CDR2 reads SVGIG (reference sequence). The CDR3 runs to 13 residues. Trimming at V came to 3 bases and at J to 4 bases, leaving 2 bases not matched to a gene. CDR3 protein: CAWSRDSNEKLFF. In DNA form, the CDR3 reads TGTGCCTGGAGCCGGGACAGTAATGAAAAACTGTTTTTT. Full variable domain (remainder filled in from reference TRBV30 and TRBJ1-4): SQTIHQWPATLVQPVGSPLSLECTVEGTSNPNLYWYRQAAGRGLQLLFYSVGIGQISSEVPQNLSASRPQDRQFILSSKKLLLSDSGFYLCAWSRDSNEKLFFGSGTQLSVL.

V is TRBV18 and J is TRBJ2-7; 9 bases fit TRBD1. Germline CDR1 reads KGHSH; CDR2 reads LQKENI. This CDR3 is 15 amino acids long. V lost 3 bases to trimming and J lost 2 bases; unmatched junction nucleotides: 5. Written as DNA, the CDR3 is TGTGCCAGCTCACCCGGGACAGGGCGAACCTACGAGCAGTACTTC. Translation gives CASSPGTGRTYEQYF. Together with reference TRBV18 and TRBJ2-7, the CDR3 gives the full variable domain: NAGVMQNPRHLVRRRGQEARLRCSPMKGHSHVYWYRQLPEEGLKFMVYLQKENIIDESGMPKERFSAEFPKEGPSILRIQQVVRGDSAAYFCASSPGTGRTYEQYFGPGTRLTVT.

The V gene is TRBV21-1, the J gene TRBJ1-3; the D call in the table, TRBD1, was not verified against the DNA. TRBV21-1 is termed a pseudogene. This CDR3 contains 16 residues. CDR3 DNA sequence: TGTGCCAGCAGCAAAGGGGGACAGGGCCCTGGAAACACCATATATTTT. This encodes CASSKGGQGPGNTIYF.

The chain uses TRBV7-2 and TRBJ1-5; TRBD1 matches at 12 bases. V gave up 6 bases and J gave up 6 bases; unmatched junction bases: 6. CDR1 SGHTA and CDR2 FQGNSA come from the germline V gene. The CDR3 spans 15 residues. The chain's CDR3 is CASRAGTGGIQPQHF. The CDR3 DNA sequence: TGTGCCAGCAGAGCCGGGACAGGGGGCATTCAGCCCCAGCATTTT.

The CDR3 loop reads CASSPGLAGNTGELFF. DNA of the CDR3: TGTGCCAGCAGTCCCGGACTAGCGGGGAACACCGGGGAGCTGTTTTTT. The chain employs TRBV6-6 and TRBJ2-2, with TRBD2 identical over 11 bases. This CDR3 region has 16 residues. Losses at the gene ends were 5 bases for V and 1 base for J; bases not matched to a gene: 3. The V gene's germline CDR1 is MNHNY and CDR2 SVGAGI (reference sequence).

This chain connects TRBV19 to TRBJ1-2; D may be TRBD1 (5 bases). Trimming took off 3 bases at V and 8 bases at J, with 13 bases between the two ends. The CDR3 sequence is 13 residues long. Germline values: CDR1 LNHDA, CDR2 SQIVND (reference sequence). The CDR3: CASSIRGNGGYTF. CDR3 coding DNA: TGTGCCAGTAGTATCCGGGGGAATGGGGGCTACACCTTC.

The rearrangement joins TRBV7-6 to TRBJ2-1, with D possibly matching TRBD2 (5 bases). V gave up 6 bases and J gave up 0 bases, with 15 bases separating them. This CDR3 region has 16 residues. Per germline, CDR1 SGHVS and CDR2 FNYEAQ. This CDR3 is CASSSSRGYSYNEQFF. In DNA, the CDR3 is TGTGCCAGCAGTAGTTCTCGGGGATACTCCTACAATGAGCAGTTCTTC.

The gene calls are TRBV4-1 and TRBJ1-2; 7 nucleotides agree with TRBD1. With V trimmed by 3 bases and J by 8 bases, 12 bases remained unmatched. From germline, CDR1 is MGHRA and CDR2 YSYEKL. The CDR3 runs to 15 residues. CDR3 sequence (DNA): TGCGCCAGCAGCCACCCCAGGGGGAGAAATGCCGGCTACACCTTC. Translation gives CASSHPRGRNAGYTF.

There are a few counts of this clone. CDR3 coding DNA: TGTGCCTGGGCAGGGGTTTCCTACGAGCAGTACTTC. Translating it yields CAWAGVSYEQYF. This chain joins TRBV30 and TRBJ2-7; possibly TRBD1 for D (6 bases). The CDR3 is 12 amino acids. Germline V gene sequence: CDR1 GTSNPN, CDR2 SVGIG (reference sequence). The germline V and J ends were trimmed by 5 bases and 1 base, with 9 bases remaining between them.

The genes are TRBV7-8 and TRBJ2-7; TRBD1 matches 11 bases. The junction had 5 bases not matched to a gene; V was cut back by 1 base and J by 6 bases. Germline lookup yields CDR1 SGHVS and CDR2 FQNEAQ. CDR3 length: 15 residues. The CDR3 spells CASSLVAGTGGEQYF. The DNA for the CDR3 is TGTGCCAGCAGCTTAGTAGCGGGGACAGGGGGCGAGCAGTACTTC.

The CDR3 here is CASSPTDSYEQYF. The CDR3, as DNA: TGCGCCAGCAGCCCGACGGACTCCTACGAGCAGTACTTC. The chain is built from TRBV10-1 and TRBJ2-7; no firm D call. Germline V gene lookup returns CDR1 WNHNN and CDR2 SYGVQD (reference sequence). This CDR3 is built from 13 residues. V lost 6 bases to trimming and J lost 0 bases, with 9 bases between them.

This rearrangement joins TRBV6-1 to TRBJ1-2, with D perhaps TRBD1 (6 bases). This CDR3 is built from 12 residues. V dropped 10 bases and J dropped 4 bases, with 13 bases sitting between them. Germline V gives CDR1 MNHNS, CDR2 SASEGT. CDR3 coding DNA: TGTGCCATCAGGACAGAGCCCTATGGCTACACCTTC. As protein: CAIRTEPYGYTF.

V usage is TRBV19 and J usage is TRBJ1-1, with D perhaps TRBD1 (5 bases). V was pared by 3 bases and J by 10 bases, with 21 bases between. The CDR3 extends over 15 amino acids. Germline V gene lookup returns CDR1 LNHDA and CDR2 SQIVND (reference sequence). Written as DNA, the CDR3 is TGTGCCAGTAGTATTAACTCGGGATTAGGGGTTCCAGCTTTCTTT. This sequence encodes CASSINSGLGVPAFF.

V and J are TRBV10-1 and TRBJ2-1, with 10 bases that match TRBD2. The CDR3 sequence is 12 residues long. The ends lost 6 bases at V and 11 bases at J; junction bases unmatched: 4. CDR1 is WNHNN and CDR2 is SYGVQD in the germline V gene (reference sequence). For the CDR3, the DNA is TGCGCCAGCAGGGGTAGCGGGGGGCAGCAGTTCTTC. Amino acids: CASRGSGGQQFF.